The rows below give T cell receptor beta chains drawn from one sample of a study of T cell changes during pregnancy in multiple sclerosis. Generated by immunoSEQ multiplex PCR, the TCRdb table keeps only in-frame clones and is missing some. This repertoire shows about 100,000 clones, 90% found once; its top ten account for 0.76%. Sequencing used peripheral blood, obtained in the second trimester of pregnancy. These receptors came from a female donor in good health, enrolled as a control in a pregnancy study. Both conserved end residues are part of each CDR3. The D gene is left open where the match is weak. Rows give clone size only sometimes, using once, few, many, or a class for an expanded clone.

v_call	cdr3_length	clone_size	d_call	j_call	cdr3_nt	cdr3_aa
TRBV11-2	15	-	-	TRBJ2-7	TGTGCCAGCAGCTTAGAGGGAACATACGGAGGCGAGCAGTACTTC	CASSLEGTYGGEQYF
TRBV6-5	16	-	TRBD1	TRBJ2-6	TGTGCCAGCAGTTTCTCGGACAGGGTTGGGGCCAACGTCCTGACTTTC	CASSFSDRVGANVLTF
TRBV6-5	16	-	-	TRBJ2-7	TGTGCCAGCAGTTATTCCCCAGGCAGGGTGGTAGACGAGCAGTACTTC	CASSYSPGRVVDEQYF
TRBV2	12	-	-	TRBJ1-5	TGTGCCAGCAGTGTCCCTCGGGGGACCCAGCATTTT	CASSVPRGTQHF
TRBV15	16	once	TRBD1	TRBJ2-7	TGTGCCACCAGCAGTACTACAGGGGGCCGGAGATACGAGCAGTACTTC	CATSSTTGGRRYEQYF
TRBV19	17	-	TRBD1	TRBJ1-1	TGTGCCAGTAGTCGGGGCGGGATGGGACAGTTGAACACTGAAGCTTTCTTT	CASSRGGMGQLNTEAFF
TRBV4-2	15	-	TRBD1	TRBJ2-2	TGTGCCAGCAGCCGCGGGGGACAGGGCACCGGGGAGCTGTTTTTT	CASSRGGQGTGELFF
TRBV18	14	-	TRBD1	TRBJ2-7	TGTGCCAGCTCATACCTGGACAGGGCCTACGAGCAGTACTTC	CASSYLDRAYEQYF
TRBV27	17	-	TRBD1	TRBJ1-4	TGTGCCAGCAGTTTATCAGGCGGGACAGGGGTGGGGGAAAAACTGTTTTTT	CASSLSGGTGVGEKLFF
TRBV6-1	15	-	-	TRBJ1-2	TGTGCCAGCGTGGCTGGGGCACTCGCCGACTATGGCTACACCTTC	CASVAGALADYGYTF
TRBV11-2	15	-	-	TRBJ2-7	TGTGCCAGCAGCTTAGCTGTCACTAGCCCTCCCGAGCAGTACTTC	CASSLAVTSPPEQYF
TRBV4-1	15	-	-	TRBJ2-5	TGCGCCAGCAGCCAAGATCCGGGAGAGGAGAAGACCCAGTACTTC	CASSQDPGEEKTQYF
TRBV6-5	16	-	TRBD2	TRBJ2-5	TGTGCCAGCAGTTACTCGATGGGACTAGCGCCAGAGACCCAGTACTTC	CASSYSMGLAPETQYF
TRBV7-2	16	-	TRBD2	TRBJ2-7	TGTGCCAGCAGCTATCCCTCTAGCGGGAGTGGGTACGAGCAGTACTTC	CASSYPSSGSGYEQYF
TRBV29-1	12	few	-	TRBJ1-1	TGCAGCGTCACCCCCGAGGCCAATGTGGCTTTCTTT	CSVTPEANVAFF
TRBV18	14	-	-	TRBJ2-2	TGTGCCAGCTCTACTAACGGAGAGACCGGGGAGCTGTTTTTT	CASSTNGETGELFF
TRBV29-1	14	-	TRBD2	TRBJ2-5	TGCAGCGTGGCTCTGGGGGGGGACCGGGAGACCCAGTACTTC	CSVALGGDRETQYF
TRBV5-1	18	-	-	TRBJ2-6	TGCGCCAGCAGCCTCGTAATACGCGATACCTCTGGGGCCAACGTCCTGACTTTC	CASSLVIRDTSGANVLTF
TRBV9	14	-	-	TRBJ1-1	TGTGCCAGCAGCGTAGGGTCGGGGAACACTGAAGCTTTCTTT	CASSVGSGNTEAFF
TRBV21-1	17	-	-	TRBJ1-2	TGTGCCAGCAGCCCCCCAGGACAGGAGTTAGCTAACTATGGCTACACCTTC	CASSPPGQELANYGYTF
TRBV7-9	16	-	-	TRBJ2-5	TGTGCCAGCAGCTTAGGGGGCGTGGGCAGCCAAGAGACCCAGTACTTC	CASSLGGVGSQETQYF
TRBV2	18	-	-	TRBJ1-5	TGTGCCAGCAGCCTTAGAAAAATAGTCGGAGTGGGCAATCAGCCCCAGCATTTT	CASSLRKIVGVGNQPQHF
TRBV27	16	-	TRBD1	TRBJ1-3	TGTGCCAGCAGGCTCACAGGGGCGAACTCTGGAAACACCATATATTTT	CASRLTGANSGNTIYF
TRBV7-2	15	-	TRBD2	TRBJ2-7	TGTGCCAGCCACCCTCGACTAGCGGGGAACTACGAGCAGTACTTC	CASHPRLAGNYEQYF
TRBV7-2	14	once	-	TRBJ2-1	TGTGCCAGCAGCCCCGGCGGCAGGGGAACATCACAGTTCTTC	CASSPGGRGTSQFF
TRBV15	15	-	-	TRBJ1-2	TGTGCCACCAGCAGATCAGAAGTTGGACACGTTGGCTACACCTTC	CATSRSEVGHVGYTF
TRBV9	16	-	-	TRBJ1-6	TGTGCCAGCAGCGACGGACAGAGCTCCTATAATTCACCCCTCCACTTT	CASSDGQSSYNSPLHF
TRBV7-9	15	-	TRBD1	TRBJ2-5	TGTGCCAGCAGCACGAGGACAGGGGGCCTGGAGACCCAGTACTTC	CASSTRTGGLETQYF
TRBV15	15	-	-	TRBJ2-1	TGTGCCACCAGCAGAGCAGGGGAGAACTACAATGAGCAGTTCTTC	CATSRAGENYNEQFF
TRBV28	12	-	TRBD1	TRBJ1-2	TGTGCCAGCACCACAGGGGTCTATGGCTACACCTTC	CASTTGVYGYTF
TRBV5-4	16	-	-	TRBJ1-2	TGTGCCAGCAGCTCCATCCGGGTCAGCTTGAACTATGGCTACACCTTC	CASSSIRVSLNYGYTF
TRBV6-1	13	-	TRBD1	TRBJ2-7	TGTGCCAGCAGTGCGGGACAGGGGACAAATCAGTACTTC	CASSAGQGTNQYF
TRBV4-3	17	-	TRBD2	TRBJ2-1	TGCGCCAGCAGCCAAGGACTAGCGGGAGGGCCGTGGAATGAGCAGTTCTTC	CASSQGLAGGPWNEQFF
TRBV6-1	15	-	TRBD1	TRBJ1-5	TGTGCCAGCAGGGGACAGGGGGTCGACAATCAGCCCCAGCATTTT	CASRGQGVDNQPQHF
TRBV5-1	15	-	-	TRBJ1-6	TGCGCCAGCAGCTCGGGGTGGAACCCGCAGTTGCCCCTCCACTTT	CASSSGWNPQLPLHF
TRBV11-2	15	-	-	TRBJ1-5	TGTGCCAGCAGCTTCTCCGGGACCAGGGGCCAGCCCCAGCATTTT	CASSFSGTRGQPQHF
TRBV7-2	13	-	-	TRBJ1-1	TGTGCCAGCAGCTCACAACAGGGTACTGAAGCTTTCTTT	CASSSQQGTEAFF
TRBV4-2	15	-	TRBD2	TRBJ2-7	TGTGCCAGCAGCCACAGGACTAGCGGGGCTTACGAGCAGTACTTC	CASSHRTSGAYEQYF
TRBV7-2	15	-	-	TRBJ1-6	TGTGCCAGCAGCCACACTACCGACAGATTCGTGCCCCTCCACTTT	CASSHTTDRFVPLHF
TRBV7-2	14	-	-	TRBJ2-1	TGTGCCAGCAGCGGAGGTTACAGTAGCAATGAGCAGTTCTTC	CASSGGYSSNEQFF
TRBV4-2	15	once	TRBD1	TRBJ1-5	TGTGCCAGCAGCGAGACAGGGTATAGCAATCAGCCCCAGCATTTT	CASSETGYSNQPQHF
TRBV6-4	15	-	-	TRBJ2-2	TGTGCCAGCAGTGTTGGGGGGGCCAACACCGGGGAGCTGTTTTTT	CASSVGGANTGELFF
TRBV4-1	15	-	-	TRBJ1-5	TGCTGGTGCAGAATTAACCGCTGTAGCAATCAGCCCCAGCATTTT	CWCRINRCSNQPQHF
TRBV7-9	14	-	-	TRBJ1-1	TGTGCCAGCAGCTTAGAAGGGGCTCGGGGGAGAGCTTTCTTT	CASSLEGARGRAFF
TRBV19	14	-	TRBD1	TRBJ2-1	TGTGCCAGCAATCCCGGGACAGTTAGGAATGAGCAGTTCTTC	CASNPGTVRNEQFF
TRBV6-5	14	-	TRBD1	TRBJ1-1	TGTGCCAGCAGTCCGGGACAGATAAACACTGAAGCTTTCTTT	CASSPGQINTEAFF
TRBV11-2	14	-	-	TRBJ2-7	TGTGCCAGCAGCTTAGTAAGAGGCAATTACGAGCAGTACTTC	CASSLVRGNYEQYF
TRBV28	18	-	-	TRBJ1-3	TGTGCCAGCAGTCTCCCTCCTCAACAGGGATCAGGCGGAAACACCATATATTTT	CASSLPPQQGSGGNTIYF
TRBV11-2	16	-	TRBD2	TRBJ2-7	TGTGCCAGCAGCTTAGCCGGGACTAGCTTCCCCCACGAGCAGTACTTC	CASSLAGTSFPHEQYF
TRBV28	12	-	TRBD1	TRBJ1-5	TGTGCCGGGAGACAGGGAAATCAGCCCCAGCATTTT	CAGRQGNQPQHF
TRBV6-5	14	-	TRBD1	TRBJ1-2	TGTGCCAGCAGTCGGAATCAGGGGGTACGTGGCTACACCTTC	CASSRNQGVRGYTF